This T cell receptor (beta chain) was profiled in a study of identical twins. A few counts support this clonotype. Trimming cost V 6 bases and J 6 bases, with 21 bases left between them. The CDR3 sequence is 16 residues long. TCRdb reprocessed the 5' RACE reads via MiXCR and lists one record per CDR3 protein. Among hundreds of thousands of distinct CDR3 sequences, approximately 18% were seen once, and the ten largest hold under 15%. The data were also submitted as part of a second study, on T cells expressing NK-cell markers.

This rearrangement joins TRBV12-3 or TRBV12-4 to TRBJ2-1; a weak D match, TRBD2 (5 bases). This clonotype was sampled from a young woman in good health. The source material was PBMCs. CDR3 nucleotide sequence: TGTGCCAGCAGCCCCTCTGGCGCGGGCGGACCCAATGAGCAGTTCTTC. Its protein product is CASSPSGAGGPNEQFF.